Listed below are T cell receptor beta chains from one sample, sequenced in a study of CD8 T cells in ankylosing spondylitis. TCRdb independently ran MiXCR on the 5' RACE reads; one entry per CDR3 protein. The sample lists approximately 290,000 distinct CDR3 sequences, less than 25% occurring once. The sample taken for sequencing was blood, either unsorted or a sorted T cell fraction (not recorded which). Every receptor here comes from a female donor with ankylosing spondylitis or in good health (not recorded which). Both conserved end residues are trimmed from each CDR3.

v_gene	j_gene	CDR3aa
TRBV4-1	TRBJ2-1	ASSRTGANEQF
TRBV7-3	TRBJ2-1	ASSPGGSGAYNEQF
TRBV6-1	TRBJ2-3	ASTPAGDTDTQY
TRBV5-1	TRBJ2-2	ASSLIQGAGELF
TRBV10-3	TRBJ2-6	AISDSRGSGANVLT
TRBV3-1	TRBJ2-2	ASSQVPPPNTGELF
TRBV5-1	TRBJ2-1	ASSLRVQPKGNEQF
TRBV6-2/TRBV6-3	TRBJ2-5	ASSYSLGGAETQY
TRBV20-1	TRBJ2-7	SGRAVNSYEQY
TRBV5-4	TRBJ2-1	ASSLPRGELF
TRBV12-3/TRBV12-4	TRBJ2-2	ASSLNADQVGELF
TRBV20-1	TRBJ2-1	SARDFKRERSEQF
TRBV11-1	TRBJ2-2	ASSRLAGAGELF
TRBV20-1	TRBJ2-1	SPRRSGFNEQF
TRBV12-3/TRBV12-4	TRBJ2-3	ASSLLTSGRGDTQY
TRBV12-3/TRBV12-4	TRBJ1-1	ASSNLGAGTEAF
TRBV7-2	TRBJ2-1	ASSFRRTGAFDEQF
TRBV4-3	TRBJ1-2	ASSQGQGWGYGYT
TRBV7-2	TRBJ2-7	ASSLARRSGNEQY
TRBV12-3/TRBV12-4	TRBJ2-7	ASSTQGDGYEQY
TRBV7-9	TRBJ1-1	ASSLAPDRTEAF
TRBV7-8	TRBJ1-1	ASSITGGAAEAF
TRBV18	TRBJ2-7	ASSPNRVTESEQY
TRBV10-3	TRBJ2-1	AISALAPNWGEQF
TRBV11-3	TRBJ2-2	ASSRGRGNGELF
TRBV7-2	TRBJ2-3	ASSKFPRGKGDTQY
TRBV23-1	TRBJ2-1	ASSQGQSSSYNEQF
TRBV28	TRBJ2-5	ASSSLLAAETQY
TRBV7-3	TRBJ2-3	ASSFIGGGTDTQY
TRBV5-6	TRBJ2-2	ASNLLAEANTGELF
TRBV27	TRBJ1-6	ASSTGDYNSPLH
TRBV6-1	TRBJ2-1	ASTGLAGPQAQF
TRBV20-1	TRBJ1-2	SAQETDYGYT
TRBV15	TRBJ2-7	ATSNRYSGANPGEQY
TRBV6-5	TRBJ1-3	ASSYDGSGNTIY
TRBV20-1	TRBJ2-7	SAAIQGGSYEQY
TRBV6-5	TRBJ1-2	ASSNFYGYT
TRBV20-1	TRBJ2-1	SARVEGSYNEQF
TRBV29-1	TRBJ2-7	SVEVQSLRPYEQY
TRBV7-9	TRBJ2-5	ASSLGGGRGETQY
TRBV19	TRBJ2-7	ASSTIFTTATYEQY
TRBV6-6	TRBJ1-5	ASSYPTPQPQH
TRBV9	TRBJ1-1	ASSVKGDTEAF